The 23 T cell receptor beta chains below were found in one sample sequenced in a study of cytomegalovirus exposure and HLA in healthy donors. This PCR relied on a set of 60 Vbeta primers and 13 Jbeta primers. The protocol was immunoSEQ multiplex PCR, while the TCRdb copy is restricted to in-frame clones and leaves out a portion. The sample carries around 190,000 clones, over 60% recorded once. The sample was PBMCs. The receptors were gathered from a man aged 35-49 years in good health and CMV-seronegative.

J is TRBJ2-7 and V is TRBV7-2; D perhaps matches TRBD2 (6 bases). The CDR3 covers 13 residues. Trimming removed 7 bases from V and 0 bases from J, with 10 bases in between. Germline V lookup: CDR1 SGHTA, CDR2 FQGNSA. CDR3 residues: CASKDGSSYEQYF. The CDR3 DNA follows: TGTGCCAGCAAGGACGGGAGCTCCTACGAGCAGTACTTC.

The J gene is TRBJ1-2, the V gene TRBV30; 8 nucleotides agree with TRBD1. Trimming removed 1 base from V and 7 bases from J; junction bases left unmatched: 14. The germline gives CDR1 GTSNPN, CDR2 SVGIG (reference sequence). This CDR3 region has 16 residues. Here the CDR3 DNA reads TGTGCCTGGAGTGGGGGGGACAGGCTGAGCCTCGGTGGCTACACCTTC. Protein sequence: CAWSGGDRLSLGGYTF.

The chain couples TRBV6-6 to TRBJ1-1; TRBD1 agrees at 7 bases. CDR3 length: 14 residues. V lost 8 bases and J lost 1; bases outside the gene matches: 7. The germline V gene encodes CDR1 MNHNY and CDR2 SVGAGI (reference sequence). DNA of the CDR3: TGTGCCAGCCGTGAGGGGGCCCCGAACACTGAAGCTTTCTTT. This gives the protein CASREGAPNTEAFF.

This chain connects TRBV5-1 to TRBJ1-1, with 9 nucleotides matching TRBD1. There are 15 residues in the CDR3. Losses at the gene ends were 6 bases for V and 3 bases for J; bases not matched to a gene: 9. Germline CDR1 SGHRS, CDR2 YFSETQ. The CDR3 here is CASIAPDRGDTEAFF. DNA for the CDR3: TGCGCCAGCATCGCCCCGGACAGGGGAGACACTGAAGCTTTCTTT.

This clone turned up a few times. The CDR3 region has the DNA TGCAGCGTTGATCGGCCCCAGGGCACAGATACGCAGTATTTT. Protein sequence: CSVDRPQGTDTQYF. V gene TRBV29-1 combines with J gene TRBJ2-3; D gene ambiguous. Trimming took 3 bases from V and 1 from J, leaving 11 bases between them. From germline, CDR1 is SQVTM and CDR2 ANQGSEA. The CDR3 sequence is 14 residues long.

The chain joins TRBV27 to TRBJ2-5, with 8 bases aligning to TRBD2. The J call is uncertain, as TRBJ2-7 better fits the DNA end. Per germline, CDR1 MNHEY and CDR2 SMNVEV (reference sequence). CDR3 size: 15 residues. In DNA form, the CDR3 reads TGTGCCAGCAGTGGCGGGGGGCCGAGCTCCTACGAGCAGTACTTC. Residues: CASSGGGPSSYEQYF.

This sequence joins TRBV15 and TRBJ2-3; TRBD2 matches 8 bases. V trimming: 4 bases; J trimming: 3 bases; junction bases outside the gene matches: 12. The CDR3 contains 17 residues. The germline gives CDR1 LNHNV, CDR2 YYDKDF (reference sequence). CDR3 amino acids: CATSTFTHSGGTDTQYF. DNA of the CDR3: TGTGCCACCAGCACCTTCACCCACAGCGGGGGAACAGATACGCAGTATTTT.

The chain combines TRBV2 with TRBJ2-2, with TRBD1 identical over 8 bases. In germline, CDR1 is SNHLY, CDR2 FYNNEI. CDR3 length: 15 residues. J was trimmed by 6 bases and V by 4 bases; bases with no gene match: 7. CDR3 loop: CASSVPRGLAGELFF. CDR3 bases: TGTGCCAGCAGTGTCCCCAGGGGGCTTGCCGGGGAGCTGTTTTTT.

This chain joins TRBV11-3 and TRBJ1-2, with 7 nucleotides matching TRBD1. The germline V gene encodes CDR1 SGHNT and CDR2 YENEEA. The junction had 5 bases not matched to a gene; V was cut back by 4 bases and J by 6 bases. This CDR3 has 13 residues. CDR3 coding DNA: TGTGCCAGCAGCTCACAGGGGCTGGATGGCTACACCTTC. Protein: CASSSQGLDGYTF.

This clone was seen only a few times. V gene TRBV5-4 combines with J gene TRBJ2-7, with 9 bases aligning to TRBD1. Trimming took 4 bases from V and 6 from J; bases not matched to a gene: 2. The germline V gene has CDR1 SGHNT and CDR2 YYREEE (reference sequence). The CDR3 has 12 residues. CDR3 DNA sequence: TGTGCCAGCAGCCGGACAGGGGTCGAGCAGTACTTC. It yields the protein CASSRTGVEQYF.

J is TRBJ2-2 and V is TRBV9, with TRBD1 matching 9 bases. This CDR3 is 15 amino acids long. With V trimmed by 3 bases and J by 6 bases, 6 bases remained unmatched. Germline V gene data show CDR1 as SGDLS and CDR2 as YYNGEE. CDR3 sequence: CASSDDRGGPGELFF. In DNA form, the CDR3 reads TGTGCCAGCAGCGATGACAGGGGGGGACCCGGGGAGCTGTTTTTT.

The rearrangement links TRBV10-3 to TRBJ2-5; 10 nucleotides match TRBD1. Looked up from germline, CDR1 is ENHRY and CDR2 is SYGVKD. This CDR3 region has 14 residues. With V trimmed by 5 bases and J by 6 bases, 6 bases remained unmatched. The CDR3 reads CAISPDRGGKTQYF. The CDR3 DNA reads TGTGCCATCAGTCCGGACAGGGGGGGGAAGACCCAGTACTTC.

The rearrangement links TRBV18 to TRBJ2-1, with 10 nucleotides matching TRBD1. The CDR3 is 15 residues long. Germline V gene lookup returns CDR1 KGHSH and CDR2 LQKENI. The ends lost 3 bases at V and 4 bases at J; junction bases unmatched: 3. CDR3 sequence (DNA): TGTGCCAGCTCACCGGACAGGGGGGTTTACAATGAGCAGTTCTTC. Translating it yields CASSPDRGVYNEQFF.

The sample holds one count of this clone. The V call is TRBV7-2, the J call TRBJ2-1; the match to TRBD2 covers 7 bases. This CDR3 region has 14 residues. V was pared by 7 bases and J by 0 bases, with 3 bases of the junction left unmatched. Germline V gene data show CDR1 as SGHTA and CDR2 as FQGNSA. Written as DNA, the CDR3 is TGTGCCAGCACTGGCGGGAGCTCCTACAATGAGCAGTTCTTC. Translating gives CASTGGSSYNEQFF.

The gene calls are TRBV9 and TRBJ1-5; 8 bases line up with TRBD1. The CDR3 spans 15 residues. Germline trimming cut 0 bases from V and 3 bases from J; bases unmatched to any gene: 2. The germline V gene encodes CDR1 SGDLS and CDR2 YYNGEE. The CDR3 DNA is TGTGCCAGCAGCGTAGGGACAGGGTACAATCAGCCCCAGCATTTT. Translating gives CASSVGTGYNQPQHF.

The chain recombines TRBV7-2 with TRBJ1-6; D is possibly TRBD1 (6 bases). This CDR3 spans 15 amino acids. Trimming left V 3 bases short and J 4 bases short, with 10 bases between. CDR1 is SGHTA, CDR2 FQGNSA, per germline. The CDR3 DNA is TGTACCAGCAGCTTGAGGGACACATATAATTCACCCCTCCACTTT. This codes for CTSSLRDTYNSPLHF.

This clone has a single count. The chain recombines TRBV7-6 with TRBJ1-1; TRBD1 might be the D (5 bases). Germline V CDR1 and CDR2: SGHVS, FNYEAQ. The CDR3 length is 15 residues. V was cut by 4 bases and J by 0 bases, with 12 bases left in between. CDR3 sequence: CASSSGGGVNTEAFF. Written as DNA, the CDR3 is TGTGCCAGCAGCTCGGGCGGAGGGGTGAACACTGAAGCTTTCTTT. Drawing the rest from reference TRBV7-6 and TRBJ1-1, the complete variable domain is GAGVSQSPRYKVTKRGQDVALRCDPISGHVSLYWYRQALGQGPEFLTYFNYEAQQDKSGLPNDRFSAERPEGSISTLTIQRTEQRDSAMYRCASSSGGGVNTEAFFGQGTRLTVV.

This sequence joins TRBV7-2 and TRBJ2-3; no clear D. The CDR3 totals 14 residues. Per germline, CDR1 SGHTA and CDR2 FQGNSA. V was pared by 3 bases and J by 0 bases, with 7 bases between. CDR3 bases: TGTGCCAGCAGCTTGCGTCGTAGCACAGATACGCAGTATTTT. Protein: CASSLRRSTDTQYF.

J is TRBJ1-1 and V is TRBV7-2; 7 positions agree with TRBD1. The V segment lost 4 bases and the J segment 6 bases; nucleotides outside the gene matches: 5. The CDR3 totals 13 residues. CDR1 SGHTA and CDR2 FQGNSA come from the germline V gene. The CDR3 bases are TGTGCCAGCAGCTCAACAGGGGAGGCTGAAGCTTTCTTT. Amino acid sequence: CASSSTGEAEAFF.

The V and J genes are TRBV29-1 and TRBJ2-7; D is possibly TRBD1 (5 bases). Germline V gene lookup returns CDR1 SQVTM and CDR2 ANQGSEA. The V end was cut by 2 bases, the J end by 2 bases, with 13 bases between. The length of the CDR3 is 14 residues. The CDR3 protein is CSVEILGVAYEQYF. The CDR3, as DNA: TGCAGCGTTGAAATTCTAGGGGTGGCCTACGAGCAGTACTTC.

For this clone: Other DNA sequences in this sample translate to the same CDR3. This sequence joins TRBV6-5 and TRBJ1-2, with 8 bases that match TRBD1. Germline CDR1 and CDR2: MNHEY and SVGAGI. The CDR3 is made up of 15 amino acids. The V gene end was trimmed by 0 bases and the J gene end by 1 base; junction bases not matched to a gene: 1. CDR3 DNA: TGTGCCAGCAGTTACTCAGGACAGGGTAACTATGGCTACACCTTC. Protein product: CASSYSGQGNYGYTF.

The rearrangement uses TRBV7-8 and TRBJ2-1, with D perhaps matching TRBD1 (5 bases). V lost 5 bases and J 8 bases, leaving 22 bases between the germline ends. The CDR3 has 16 residues. Looked up from germline, CDR1 is SGHVS and CDR2 is FQNEAQ. CDR3 protein: CASSRPLDTSPHEQFF. The DNA for the CDR3 is TGTGCCAGCAGCCGCCCACTGGACACGAGCCCCCATGAGCAGTTCTTC.

As to this clone: The germline gene is not matched at one end of the junction; a read error may be the cause. The V gene is TRBV7-9, the J gene TRBJ1-5; 10 nucleotides line up with TRBD1. CDR3 length: 16 residues. In germline, CDR1 is SEHNR, CDR2 FQNEAQ (reference sequence). The CDR3 reads CSSSPDRGSTNQPQHF. The CDR3 DNA reads TGTTCCAGCAGCCCGGACAGGGGGTCGACCAATCAGCCCCAGCATTTT.